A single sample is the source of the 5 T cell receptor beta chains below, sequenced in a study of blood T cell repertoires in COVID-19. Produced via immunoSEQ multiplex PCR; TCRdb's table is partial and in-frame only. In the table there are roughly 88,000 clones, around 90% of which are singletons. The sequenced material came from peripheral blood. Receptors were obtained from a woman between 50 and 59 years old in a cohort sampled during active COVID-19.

The CDR3 is CASSTPGQNYGYTF. The DNA of the CDR3 is TGTGCCAGTAGTACTCCGGGACAGAACTATGGCTACACCTTC. The rearrangement links TRBV19 to TRBJ1-2; 7 bases align to TRBD1. Germline V gene lookup returns CDR1 LNHDA and CDR2 SQIVND (reference sequence). The CDR3 sequence is 14 residues long. Trimming at V came to 4 bases and at J to 2 bases, leaving 4 bases not matched to a gene. The full variable domain, in which reference TRBV19 and TRBJ1-2 provide the parts outside the CDR3, is DGGITQSPKYLFRKEGQNVTLSCEQNLNHDAMYWYRQDPGQGLRLIYYSQIVNDFQKGDIAEGYSVSREKKESFPLTVTSAQKNPTAFYLCASSTPGQNYGYTFGSGTRLTVV.

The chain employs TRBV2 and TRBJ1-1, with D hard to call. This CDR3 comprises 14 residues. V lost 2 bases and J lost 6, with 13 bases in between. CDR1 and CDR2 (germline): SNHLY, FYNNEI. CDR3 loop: CASSERPWAPEAFF. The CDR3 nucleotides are TGTGCCAGCAGTGAAAGACCTTGGGCTCCTGAAGCTTTCTTT.

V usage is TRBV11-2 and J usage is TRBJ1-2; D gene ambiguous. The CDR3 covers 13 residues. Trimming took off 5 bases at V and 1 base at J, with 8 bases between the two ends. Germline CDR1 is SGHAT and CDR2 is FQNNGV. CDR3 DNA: TGTGCCAGCAGCCCGACATATAACTATGGCTACACCTTC. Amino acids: CASSPTYNYGYTF.

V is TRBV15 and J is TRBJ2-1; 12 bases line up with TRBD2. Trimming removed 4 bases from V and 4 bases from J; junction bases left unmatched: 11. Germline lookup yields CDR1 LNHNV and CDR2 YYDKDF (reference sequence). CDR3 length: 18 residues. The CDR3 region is CATSTRRGGTSGYNEQFF. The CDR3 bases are TGTGCCACCAGCACCCGGCGAGGGGGGACTAGCGGGTACAATGAGCAGTTCTTC.

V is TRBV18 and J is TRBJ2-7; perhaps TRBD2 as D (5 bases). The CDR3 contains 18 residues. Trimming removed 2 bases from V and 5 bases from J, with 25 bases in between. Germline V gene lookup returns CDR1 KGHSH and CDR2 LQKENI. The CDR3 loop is CASSPKDAGWSILNEQYF. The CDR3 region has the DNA TGTGCCAGCTCACCAAAGGACGCGGGCTGGTCCATTTTAAACGAGCAGTACTTC.